The source of this T cell receptor beta chain is a study of CD8 T cells in Susac syndrome. TCR beta sequences were obtained from blood CD8+ and CD4+ T cells. In contrast to the negatively isolated CD8+ and CD4+ T cells, TEMRA cells were FACS-enriched. Germline V gives CDR1 SGDLS, CDR2 YYNGEE. The length of the CDR3 is 14 residues. Trimming removed 1 base from V and 1 base from J, with 9 bases in between. It was with random hexamers that about 0.45 to 1 ug RNA was reverse transcribed. TCR beta CDR3 was amplified by immunoSEQ multiplex PCR. This amplification extended across 54 Vbeta and 13 Jbeta segments. TCRdb called the immunoSEQ multiplex PCR reads again in MiXCR, with one record for every CDR3 protein. Here the sample spans approximately 110,000 distinct CDR3 sequences, 90% to 96% being singletons.

The V and J genes are TRBV9 and TRBJ2-7; D not resolved. This sequence was found in a human donor in good health. Sequencing was carried out using CD4+ T cells from PBMCs. CDR3 DNA sequence: TGTGCCAGCAGCGTATATGGATCTTCCTACGAGCAGTACTTC. Translated, it gives CASSVYGSSYEQYF.